The 17 T cell receptor beta chains in this list originate from one sample, sequenced in a study of T cells after yellow fever vaccination. TCRdb re-called the 5' RACE reads through MiXCR, storing one row per CDR3 protein. The table has 280,000 or so distinct CDR3 sequences, around 10% seen once. This specimen consisted of CD4+ T cells sorted from PBMCs, obtained 5 days after the yellow fever booster vaccination. All receptors derive from a man aged 18 to 29 who received the YFV17D yellow fever vaccine.

This chain uses TRBV27 with TRBJ1-2; unclear D gene. There are 15 residues in the CDR3. V lost 0 bases, J lost 2 bases, and 10 bases lay in between. Germline V gene sequence: CDR1 MNHEY, CDR2 SMNVEV (reference sequence). The CDR3, as DNA: TGTGCCAGCAGTTTATCACGGGCAGGAAACTATGGCTACACCTTC. Translating gives CASSLSRAGNYGYTF.

The CDR3 DNA reads as TGTGCCAGTTCCAGGGTAACGAATGAAAAACTGTTTTTT. Protein product: CASSRVTNEKLFF. The chain couples TRBV7-9 to TRBJ1-4; D might be TRBD1 (5 bases). The CDR3 is 13 residues long. The V end was cut by 9 bases, the J end by 5 bases, with 13 bases between. CDR1 and CDR2 from the germline V gene are SEHNR and FQNEAQ (reference sequence).

This clonotype was seen ten or more times. The chain uses TRBV18 and TRBJ2-7, with TRBD2 as a possible D gene (6 bases). Germline V gene data show CDR1 as KGHSH and CDR2 as LQKENI. Trimming took 2 bases from V and 5 from J, leaving 19 bases between them. The CDR3 loop spans 16 amino acids. CDR3: CASSPRLEGSGHEQYF. The CDR3 DNA sequence: TGTGCCAGCTCACCAAGGCTGGAGGGTTCCGGGCACGAGCAGTACTTC.

The rearrangement uses TRBV6-6 and TRBJ1-2, with TRBD1 matching 8 bases. In germline, CDR1 is MNHNY, CDR2 SVGAGI (reference sequence). The V gene end was trimmed by 5 bases and the J gene end by 3 bases; junction bases not matched to a gene: 14. This CDR3 region has 17 residues. CDR3 in DNA: TGTGCCAGCAGTCCCCAACACCCGGGACAGGCAGACTATGGCTACACCTTC. Its protein is CASSPQHPGQADYGYTF.

The chain recombines TRBV4-3 with TRBJ2-1, with 9 bases fitting TRBD2. The germline V gene encodes CDR1 LGHNA and CDR2 YSLEER. The V segment lost 0 bases and the J segment 0 bases; nucleotides outside the gene matches: 15. This CDR3 has 21 amino acids. The DNA for the CDR3 is TGCGCCAGCAGCCAAGATTTTTCGGGTATTAGCGGGGGCTTCTCCTACAATGAGCAGTTCTTC. Translated, it gives CASSQDFSGISGGFSYNEQFF.

The sample holds a few counts of this clonotype. The rearrangement joins TRBV4-2 to TRBJ2-5; TRBD2 matches at 16 bases. Germline V gene data show CDR1 as LGHNA and CDR2 as YNFKEQ. CDR3 length: 18 residues. With V trimmed by 5 bases and J by 1 base, 7 bases remained unmatched. The CDR3 loop reads CASSAGTSGGAVQETQYF. Written as DNA, the CDR3 is TGTGCCAGCAGCGCCGGGACTAGCGGGGGGGCCGTCCAAGAGACCCAGTACTTC.

This clonotype was counted only a few times. The V call is TRBV4-2, the J call TRBJ2-7; 10 bases are shared with TRBD1. V dropped 0 bases and J dropped 5; count of bases not matched to a gene: 1. This CDR3 has 14 residues. Germline CDR1 and CDR2: LGHNA and YNFKEQ. CDR3 loop: CASSQDGTGDEQYF. CDR3 nucleotide sequence: TGTGCCAGCAGCCAAGACGGGACAGGGGACGAGCAGTACTTC.

This clonotype was seen many times. The chain uses TRBV7-2 and TRBJ2-3, with unresolved D. CDR1 and CDR2 (germline): SGHTA, FQGNSA. Between the trimmed V and J ends, which lost 2 bases and 6 bases, there was a span of 9 bases. The CDR3 is 13 amino acids. The CDR3 loop reads CASSLTPWDTQYF. The CDR3 DNA follows: TGTGCCAGCAGCTTAACCCCCTGGGATACGCAGTATTTT. The full variable domain, with the rest looked up from reference TRBV7-2 and TRBJ2-3, is GAGVSQSPSNKVTEKGKDVELRCDPISGHTALYWYRQSLGQGLEFLIYFQGNSAPDKSGLPSDRFSAERTGGSVSTLTIQRTQQEDSAVYLCASSLTPWDTQYFGPGTRLTVL.

This clonotype was picked up many times. The rearrangement links TRBV3-1 to TRBJ2-2, with D perhaps TRBD2 (6 bases). Germline V CDR1 and CDR2: LGHDT, YNNKEL (reference sequence). The CDR3 sequence is 15 residues long. Trimming took 4 bases from V and 0 from J, leaving 9 bases between them. CDR3 sequence (DNA): TGTGCCAGCAGCCGCGGAGGGTCGAACACCGGGGAGCTGTTTTTT. Translated, it gives CASSRGGSNTGELFF.

The rearrangement uses TRBV25-1 and TRBJ1-2, with a weak D call TRBD1 (5 bases). V lost 5 bases to trimming and J lost 4 bases, with 20 bases between them. The CDR3 is made up of 16 amino acids. The germline V gene encodes CDR1 MGHDK and CDR2 SYGVNS. Here the CDR3 DNA reads TGTGCCAGCAGTCTTACAGGCGGCAGAACTTCCTATGGCTACACCTTC. Its translation: CASSLTGGRTSYGYTF.

This clonotype was counted only a few times. This chain links TRBV20-1 with TRBJ1-3, with TRBD1 matching over 7 bases. This CDR3 spans 14 amino acids. The V gene end was trimmed by 5 bases and the J gene end by 4 bases; junction bases not matched to a gene: 8. The germline gives CDR1 DFQATT, CDR2 SNEGSKA (reference sequence). CDR3 sequence (DNA): TGCAGTGCTCCAGACAGGGTAGCCGGAAACACCATATATTTT. This translates into CSAPDRVAGNTIYF.

This clonotype was seen repeatedly, ten times or more. The rearrangement joins TRBV7-9 to TRBJ2-7; either TRBD1 or TRBD2 may supply D (5 bases each). This CDR3 has 14 amino acids. The germline V gene encodes CDR1 SEHNR and CDR2 FQNEAQ (reference sequence). Trimming cost V 6 bases and J 7 bases, with 19 bases left between them. In DNA, the CDR3 is TGTGCCAGCAGATTACCGGGACCCCCATGGGAGCAGTACTTC. This sequence encodes CASRLPGPPWEQYF. The variable domain in full, with the rest retrieved from reference TRBV7-9 and TRBJ2-7, is DTGVSQNPRHKITKRGQNVTFRCDPISEHNRLYWYRQTLGQGPEFLTYFQNEAQLEKSRLLSDRFSAERPKGSFSTLEIQRTEQGDSAMYLCASRLPGPPWEQYFGPGTRLTVT.

V is TRBV7-3 and J is TRBJ2-3; D is undetermined. The CDR3 runs to 15 residues. CDR1 is SGHTA, CDR2 FQGTGA, per germline. V was shortened by 0 bases and J by 0 bases, with 7 bases between the two germline ends. CDR3 sequence: CASSLTGQSTDTQYF. CDR3 bases: TGTGCCAGCAGCTTAACAGGGCAAAGCACAGATACGCAGTATTTT.

The chain links TRBV7-3 to TRBJ2-3; 8 bases match TRBD1. The CDR3 has 18 residues. Germline V gene lookup returns CDR1 SGHTA and CDR2 FQGTGA. V dropped 2 bases and J dropped 3; count of bases not matched to a gene: 13. CDR3 region: CASSLEPQGAGRTDTQYF. CDR3 nucleotides: TGTGCCAGCAGCTTAGAACCCCAGGGGGCGGGTCGGACAGATACGCAGTATTTT.

This clonotype was counted many times. V gene TRBV4-2 combines with J gene TRBJ1-6; D perhaps matches TRBD1 (6 bases). Germline V CDR1 and CDR2: LGHNA, YNFKEQ. Between the trimmed V and J ends, which lost 3 bases and 0 bases, there was a span of 18 bases. The CDR3 covers 19 residues. The CDR3, as DNA: TGTGCCAGCAGCCAGCCCCCAGGGGCCGCCAGCTCCTATAATTCACCCCTCCACTTT. This gives the protein CASSQPPGAASSYNSPLHF.

The chain combines TRBV19 with TRBJ2-2, with D perhaps matching TRBD2 (6 bases). The CDR3 has 13 amino acids. The V end was cut by 8 bases, the J end by 5 bases, with 12 bases between. CDR1 and CDR2 (germline): LNHDA, SQIVND (reference sequence). In nucleotides, the CDR3 is TGTGCCAGTCGGAGGGTCGGTACCGGGGAGCTGTTTTTT. It encodes CASRRVGTGELFF.

The rearrangement joins TRBV3-1 to TRBJ1-1, with D unresolved. The germline gives CDR1 LGHDT, CDR2 YNNKEL (reference sequence). The V end lost 5 bases, the J end lost 4 bases, and 8 bases lay between the germline ends. This CDR3 comprises 12 residues. Here the CDR3 reads CASSYGSTEAFF. CDR3 nucleotides: TGTGCCAGCAGCTATGGGAGCACTGAAGCTTTCTTT. The complete variable domain, with remaining parts taken from reference TRBV3-1 and TRBJ1-1, reads DTAVSQTPKYLVTQMGNDKSIKCEQNLGHDTMYWYKQDSKKFLKIMFSYNNKELIINETVPNRFSPKSPDKAHLNLHINSLELGDSAVYFCASSYGSTEAFFGQGTRLTVV.